The rows below give T cell receptor beta chains drawn from one sample of a study of cytomegalovirus exposure and HLA in healthy donors. Sequenced by immunoSEQ multiplex PCR; TCRdb stores in-frame clones only, minus some. Among more than 150,000 clones listed, around 72% were seen once. The sequencing sample was made of PBMCs. The source is a woman aged 45-65 years in good health and CMV-seropositive. Both conserved end residues are part of each CDR3. A D gene is named only where the DNA matches it firmly. Where a row states a size, it is once, few, many or the class of an expanded clone; other rows omit it.

j_gene: TRBJ1-4; d_gene: TRBD1; v_gene: TRBV7-9; abundance: once; CDR3aa: CASSTDRGNEKLFF; CDR3nt: TGTGCCAGCAGCACGGACAGGGGTAATGAAAAACTGTTTTTT
j_gene: TRBJ2-3; d_gene: TRBD2; v_gene: TRBV11-2; abundance: .; CDR3aa: CASTHGASGGPLFKYF; CDR3nt: TGTGCCAGCACCCACGGGGCTAGCGGGGGCCCCCTCTTTAAGTATTTT
j_gene: TRBJ2-1; d_gene: .; v_gene: TRBV5-1; abundance: few; CDR3aa: CASSREGGVVDEQFF; CDR3nt: TGCGCCAGCAGCCGCGAGGGGGGGGTCGTGGATGAGCAGTTCTTC
j_gene: TRBJ1-3; d_gene: .; v_gene: TRBV20-1; abundance: .; CDR3aa: CSARVGNTIYF; CDR3nt: TGCAGTGCTAGAGTAGGAAACACCATATATTTT
j_gene: TRBJ2-5; d_gene: .; v_gene: TRBV13; abundance: few; CDR3aa: CASSSTRGLLQETQYF; CDR3nt: TGTGCCAGCAGCTCCACCCGTGGACTCCTCCAAGAGACCCAGTACTTC
j_gene: TRBJ2-2; d_gene: .; v_gene: TRBV19; abundance: .; CDR3aa: CASSATNLGGTGELFF; CDR3nt: TGTGCCAGTTCCGCCACAAATCTTGGTGGCACCGGGGAGCTGTTTTTT
j_gene: TRBJ2-3; d_gene: TRBD2; v_gene: TRBV19; abundance: .; CDR3aa: CASSTPWLGRGDSSTDTQYF; CDR3nt: TGTGCCAGTAGCACCCCGTGGCTAGGCCGGGGGGATTCTAGCACAGATACGCAGTATTTT
j_gene: TRBJ2-7; d_gene: .; v_gene: TRBV18; abundance: .; CDR3aa: CASSPGKGLFYEQYF; CDR3nt: TGTGCCAGCTCACCGGGAAAGGGACTGTTCTACGAGCAGTACTTC
j_gene: TRBJ1-1; d_gene: .; v_gene: TRBV20-1; abundance: .; CDR3aa: CSARPLTEAFF; CDR3nt: TGCAGTGCTAGACCACTCACTGAAGCTTTCTTT
j_gene: TRBJ2-5; d_gene: .; v_gene: TRBV7-7; abundance: .; CDR3aa: CASSRDSQETQYF; CDR3nt: TGTGCTAGCAGTCGCGACAGCCAAGAGACCCAGTACTTC
j_gene: TRBJ1-3; d_gene: .; v_gene: TRBV28; abundance: .; CDR3aa: CASSLFPMSSGNTIYF; CDR3nt: TGTGCCAGCAGTTTATTCCCCATGAGCTCTGGAAACACCATATATTTT
j_gene: TRBJ2-1; d_gene: .; v_gene: TRBV23-1; abundance: .; CDR3aa: CASSQSPGWDYNEQFF; CDR3nt: TGCGCCAGCAGTCAATCTCCGGGGTGGGACTACAATGAGCAGTTCTTC
j_gene: TRBJ1-2; d_gene: .; v_gene: TRBV5-1; abundance: .; CDR3aa: CASSLPEQTGYTF; CDR3nt: TGCGCCAGCAGCTTGCCGGAGCAAACGGGCTACACCTTC
j_gene: TRBJ1-6; d_gene: .; v_gene: TRBV11-3; abundance: few; CDR3aa: CASSRQANNSPLHF; CDR3nt: TGTGCCAGCAGCCGACAGGCTAATAATTCACCCCTCCACTTT
j_gene: TRBJ1-2; d_gene: TRBD1; v_gene: TRBV5-6; abundance: .; CDR3aa: CASSPGTGAAGYDGYTF; CDR3nt: TGTGCCAGCAGCCCGGGGACAGGGGCGGCTGGATACGATGGCTACACCTTC
j_gene: TRBJ1-4; d_gene: .; v_gene: TRBV2; abundance: .; CDR3aa: CASSASRLNEKLFF; CDR3nt: TGTGCCAGCAGCGCCTCACGACTTAATGAAAAACTGTTTTTT
j_gene: TRBJ2-2; d_gene: .; v_gene: TRBV11-2; abundance: .; CDR3aa: CASSPQGSSGGELFF; CDR3nt: TGTGCCAGCAGCCCTCAGGGCAGTTCGGGTGGGGAGCTGTTTTTT
j_gene: TRBJ1-2; d_gene: .; v_gene: TRBV4-1; abundance: few; CDR3aa: CASSPPMAAATYGYTF; CDR3nt: TGCGCCAGCAGCCCACCCATGGCGGCAGCCACCTATGGCTACACCTTC
j_gene: TRBJ1-1; d_gene: .; v_gene: TRBV28; abundance: .; CDR3aa: CASSSIQGSWGTEAFF; CDR3nt: TGTGCCAGCAGTTCTATCCAGGGATCTTGGGGCACTGAAGCTTTCTTT
j_gene: TRBJ1-5; d_gene: TRBD1; v_gene: TRBV7-2; abundance: .; CDR3aa: CASSPHRRGDQPQHF; CDR3nt: TGTGCCAGCAGCCCCCACCGCAGGGGGGATCAGCCCCAGCATTTT
j_gene: TRBJ2-2; d_gene: .; v_gene: TRBV27; abundance: .; CDR3aa: CASSLSNTGELFF; CDR3nt: TGTGCCAGCAGTTTAAGCAATACCGGGGAGCTGTTTTTT
j_gene: TRBJ2-7; d_gene: TRBD2; v_gene: TRBV19; abundance: .; CDR3aa: CASSIGYGGAAEQYF; CDR3nt: TGTGCCAGTAGTATAGGATACGGGGGGGCGGCCGAGCAGTACTTC
j_gene: TRBJ1-1; d_gene: .; v_gene: TRBV19; abundance: .; CDR3aa: CASSSPGESTEAFF; CDR3nt: TGTGCCAGTAGCTCCCCCGGGGAGAGCACTGAAGCTTTCTTT
j_gene: TRBJ1-4; d_gene: TRBD1; v_gene: TRBV2; abundance: .; CDR3aa: CASSGQGAGEKLFF; CDR3nt: TGTGCCAGCAGTGGTCAGGGGGCGGGAGAAAAACTGTTTTTT
j_gene: TRBJ2-1; d_gene: TRBD2; v_gene: TRBV7-3; abundance: .; CDR3aa: CASSFKPWSGTSGPRYNEQFF; CDR3nt: TGTGCCAGCAGCTTCAAACCTTGGTCTGGGACTAGCGGCCCACGTTACAATGAGCAGTTCTTC
j_gene: TRBJ1-2; d_gene: TRBD1; v_gene: TRBV11-3; abundance: .; CDR3aa: CASSLDREVSLYGYTF; CDR3nt: TGTGCCAGCAGCCTCGACAGGGAAGTATCGTTATATGGCTACACCTTC
j_gene: TRBJ1-4; d_gene: .; v_gene: TRBV5-8; abundance: .; CDR3aa: CASSPGSWQGGEKLFF; CDR3nt: TGTGCCAGCAGCCCCGGGAGTTGGCAGGGCGGTGAAAAACTGTTTTTT
j_gene: TRBJ2-1; d_gene: .; v_gene: TRBV5-1; abundance: .; CDR3aa: CASSPDLSSYNEQFF; CDR3nt: TGCGCCAGCAGCCCCGACTTGAGCTCCTACAATGAGCAGTTCTTC
j_gene: TRBJ1-2; d_gene: .; v_gene: TRBV20-1; abundance: .; CDR3aa: CSAPRQDGYTF; CDR3nt: TGCAGTGCCCCGAGACAGGATGGCTACACCTTC
j_gene: TRBJ2-5; d_gene: .; v_gene: TRBV2; abundance: .; CDR3aa: CASRRGLQETQYF; CDR3nt: TGTGCCAGCCGGAGGGGACTCCAAGAGACCCAGTACTTC
j_gene: TRBJ2-5; d_gene: TRBD2; v_gene: TRBV2; abundance: .; CDR3aa: CASSPRTSRETQYF; CDR3nt: TGTGCCAGCAGCCCTAGGACTAGCAGAGAGACCCAGTACTTC
j_gene: TRBJ1-1; d_gene: .; v_gene: TRBV7-3; abundance: once; CDR3aa: CASSSDSYTEAFF; CDR3nt: TGTGCCAGCAGCTCCGACAGTTACACTGAAGCTTTCTTT
j_gene: TRBJ2-7; d_gene: TRBD2; v_gene: TRBV2; abundance: .; CDR3aa: CASRELAGGDEQYF; CDR3nt: TGTGCCAGCAGAGAACTAGCGGGAGGGGACGAGCAGTACTTC
j_gene: TRBJ1-3; d_gene: .; v_gene: TRBV7-2; abundance: .; CDR3aa: CASSSKVVEAGNTIYF; CDR3nt: TGTGCCAGCAGCTCCAAGGTAGTCGAGGCCGGAAACACCATATATTTT
j_gene: TRBJ2-7; d_gene: TRBD1; v_gene: TRBV7-2; abundance: .; CDR3aa: CASSLASRGQGSYEQYF; CDR3nt: TGTGCCAGCAGCTTAGCGTCTAGGGGACAGGGGTCCTACGAGCAGTACTTC
j_gene: TRBJ2-2; d_gene: TRBD1; v_gene: TRBV27; abundance: .; CDR3aa: CASSLRDRGYTGELFF; CDR3nt: TGTGCCAGCAGTTTAAGGGACAGGGGTTACACCGGGGAGCTGTTTTTT
j_gene: TRBJ2-7; d_gene: .; v_gene: TRBV28; abundance: .; CDR3aa: CASSHTWTGRVYEQYF; CDR3nt: TGTGCCAGCAGCCATACATGGACAGGGAGGGTCTACGAGCAGTACTTC
j_gene: TRBJ2-1; d_gene: .; v_gene: TRBV2; abundance: once; CDR3aa: CASEGANEQFF; CDR3nt: TGTGCCAGCGAGGGCGCCAATGAGCAGTTCTTC
j_gene: TRBJ2-7; d_gene: TRBD2; v_gene: TRBV6-1; abundance: .; CDR3aa: CASSGSDLAGGLYEQYF; CDR3nt: TGTGCCAGCAGTGGAAGCGATCTAGCGGGGGGCCTCTACGAGCAGTACTTC
j_gene: TRBJ2-7; d_gene: TRBD2; v_gene: TRBV28; abundance: .; CDR3aa: CASSSGTSGRRSYEQYF; CDR3nt: TGTGCCAGCAGTTCGGGGACTAGCGGGAGACGAAGCTACGAGCAGTACTTC
j_gene: TRBJ1-1; d_gene: .; v_gene: TRBV25-1; abundance: .; CDR3aa: CASSPFREGKAFF; CDR3nt: TGTGCCAGCAGTCCTTTCAGGGAGGGGAAAGCTTTCTTT
j_gene: TRBJ1-1; d_gene: .; v_gene: TRBV11-3; abundance: .; CDR3aa: CASTRTRGWDTEAFF; CDR3nt: TGTGCCAGCACCCGGACCCGGGGTTGGGACACTGAAGCTTTCTTT
j_gene: TRBJ1-2; d_gene: TRBD1; v_gene: TRBV6-5; abundance: .; CDR3aa: CASSYPEGTGYGYTF; CDR3nt: TGTGCCAGCAGTTACCCCGAGGGGACAGGCTATGGCTACACCTTC
j_gene: TRBJ2-1; d_gene: TRBD2; v_gene: TRBV25-1; abundance: .; CDR3aa: CASKTSGRVYNEQFF; CDR3nt: TGTGCCAGCAAGACTAGCGGGAGGGTTTACAATGAGCAGTTCTTC
j_gene: TRBJ2-5; d_gene: .; v_gene: TRBV6-5; abundance: .; CDR3aa: CASSPRTNYKETQYF; CDR3nt: TGTGCCAGCAGTCCCCGGACTAACTACAAAGAGACCCAGTACTTC
j_gene: TRBJ2-2; d_gene: TRBD2; v_gene: TRBV7-3; abundance: few; CDR3aa: CASSLRGGSGELFF; CDR3nt: TGTGCCAGCAGCTTAAGGGGGGGTTCGGGGGAGCTGTTTTTT
j_gene: TRBJ1-1; d_gene: .; v_gene: TRBV5-1; abundance: .; CDR3aa: CASSLSEGRSAEAFF; CDR3nt: TGCGCCAGCAGCTTGAGTGAGGGTAGGTCGGCTGAAGCTTTCTTT
j_gene: TRBJ1-1; d_gene: .; v_gene: TRBV6-1; abundance: .; CDR3aa: CAGKEGYGMNTEAFF; CDR3nt: TGTGCCGGGAAAGAGGGTTACGGAATGAACACTGAAGCTTTCTTT
j_gene: TRBJ2-5; d_gene: TRBD1; v_gene: TRBV5-8; abundance: few; CDR3aa: CASSYGQGEETQYF; CDR3nt: TGTGCCAGCAGCTACGGACAGGGTGAAGAGACCCAGTACTTC
j_gene: TRBJ2-1; d_gene: .; v_gene: TRBV5-1; abundance: .; CDR3aa: CASSFSISSYNEQFF; CDR3nt: TGCGCCAGCAGCTTTTCTATAAGCTCCTACAATGAGCAGTTCTTC
j_gene: TRBJ2-2; d_gene: TRBD2; v_gene: TRBV18; abundance: .; CDR3aa: CASSLAGANTGELFF; CDR3nt: TGTGCCAGCTCATTAGCGGGGGCGAACACCGGGGAGCTGTTTTTT
j_gene: TRBJ2-3; d_gene: .; v_gene: TRBV7-2; abundance: few; CDR3aa: CASSLDPGSADTQYF; CDR3nt: TGTGCCAGCAGCTTAGATCCGGGTAGCGCAGATACGCAGTATTTT
j_gene: TRBJ1-5; d_gene: .; v_gene: TRBV19; abundance: .; CDR3aa: CASSSPTRSNQPQHF; CDR3nt: TGTGCCAGTAGTAGTCCAACCAGGAGCAATCAGCCCCAGCATTTT
j_gene: TRBJ2-7; d_gene: TRBD2; v_gene: TRBV2; abundance: once; CDR3aa: CASSEAGRAINEQYF; CDR3nt: TGTGCCAGCAGTGAGGCCGGGAGGGCGATTAACGAGCAGTACTTC
j_gene: TRBJ2-1; d_gene: .; v_gene: TRBV5-6; abundance: .; CDR3aa: CASSFIAYLSYNEQFF; CDR3nt: TGTGCCAGCAGCTTTATTGCGTACCTTTCCTACAATGAGCAGTTCTTC
j_gene: TRBJ2-7; d_gene: .; v_gene: TRBV27; abundance: .; CDR3aa: CASSSSGQGGYEQYF; CDR3nt: .
j_gene: TRBJ1-2; d_gene: TRBD1; v_gene: TRBV7-2; abundance: .; CDR3aa: CASSLEGAGGYTF; CDR3nt: TGTGCCAGCAGCTTAGAGGGGGCAGGGGGCTACACCTTC
j_gene: TRBJ2-4; d_gene: .; v_gene: TRBV2; abundance: .; CDR3aa: CASSAEGRGAKNIQYF; CDR3nt: TGTGCCAGCAGTGCGGAAGGCCGGGGAGCCAAAAACATTCAGTACTTC
j_gene: TRBJ2-7; d_gene: .; v_gene: TRBV28; abundance: .; CDR3aa: CASSLKPSYEQYF; CDR3nt: TGTGCCAGCAGTTTAAAGCCCTCCTACGAGCAGTACTTC